This T cell receptor (beta chain) came from a study of early T cells in non-severe SARS-CoV-2 infection. On the study more broadly: Sequencing targeted bulk RNA from unsorted whole blood, leaving chains unpaired. Regarding the study as a whole: A preference for anti-spike CD8 responses marked VDJdb matching, which missed private and CD4 specificities.

Tagging with unique molecular identifiers was applied to individual cDNA molecules. TCRdb redid the calling of the 5' RACE reads with MiXCR, one entry per CDR3 protein. The sample includes fewer than 60,000 distinct CDR3 sequences, 7.5% to 10% of them seen just once. CDR1 MNHNY and CDR2 SVGAGI come from the germline V gene (reference sequence). The trim removed 6 bases at V and 2 bases at J, leaving 3 bases unmatched. There are 15 residues in the CDR3. This clonotype was recorded many times. Its specificity is unknown. Material: whole blood. The source of this sequence is an adult who was a healthcare worker with PCR-confirmed SARS-CoV-2 infection or an uninfected control (not recorded which). J is TRBJ2-1 and V is TRBV6-6; the match to TRBD2 covers 11 bases. The CDR3 DNA reads as TGTGCCAGCAGACTAGCGGGAGCAACCTACAATGAGCAGTTCTTC. Protein: CASRLAGATYNEQFF.